The 27 T cell receptor beta chains listed next were all sequenced from one sample in a study of preoperative IRX-2 immunotherapy in early breast cancer. Only in-frame clones appear in the TCRdb table, and some are missing; sequencing was by immunoSEQ multiplex PCR. Seen here are 25,000 to 30,000 clones, approximately 80% observed once, and the top ten hold 3.2%. Treatment defined: preoperative locoregional IRX-2 cytokine immunotherapy. This sample was taken from a patient treated with IRX-2 immunotherapy. The receptors derive from a human donor with breast cancer.

The CDR3 loop reads CASSVEPAHGYTF. The CDR3 nucleotides are TGTGCCAGCAGTGTGGAGCCAGCCCATGGCTACACCTTC. This sequence joins TRBV6-8 and TRBJ1-2, with D unclear. V lost 5 bases to trimming and J lost 6 bases, with 13 bases between them. Looked up from germline, CDR1 is MNHGY and CDR2 is SAAAGT. This CDR3 is 13 amino acids long.

The genes are TRBV5-1 and TRBJ2-2; 14 nucleotides line up with TRBD2. Per germline, CDR1 SGHRS and CDR2 YFSETQ. The junction had 2 bases not matched to a gene; V was cut back by 4 bases and J by 6 bases. The CDR3 extends over 15 amino acids. The CDR3: CASSQGLAGAGELFF. In nucleotides, the CDR3 is TGCGCCAGCAGCCAGGGACTAGCGGGGGCCGGGGAGCTGTTTTTT.

This chain connects TRBV15 to TRBJ2-1, with 8 bases matching TRBD2. Germline CDR1 reads LNHNV; CDR2 reads YYDKDF (reference sequence). The CDR3 has 16 residues. Unmatched junction bases numbered 8, after V lost 0 bases and J lost 7 bases. CDR3 nucleotides: TGTGCCACCAGCAGAGACGGGACTAGGAGGTTAAATGAGCAGTTCTTC. Its translation: CATSRDGTRRLNEQFF.

CDR3 nucleotide sequence: TGTGCCAGCAGTTACTCCCAGCCTGGTAGCACAGATACGCAGTATTTT. Encoded protein: CASSYSQPGSTDTQYF. The chain links TRBV6-8 to TRBJ2-3, with no clear D. CDR1 and CDR2 (germline): MNHGY, SAAAGT. V was cut by 0 bases and J by 0 bases, with 10 bases left in between. The CDR3 contains 16 residues.

The J gene is TRBJ1-3, the V gene TRBV11-3; a possible D gene is TRBD1 (5 bases). The germline V and J ends were trimmed by 5 bases and 2 bases, with 19 bases remaining between them. CDR3 length equals 17 residues. Germline CDR1 is SGHNT and CDR2 is YENEEA. DNA for the CDR3: TGTGCCAGCAGCCTAGGGAGACAGCGAGGGGCTGGAAACACCATATATTTT. Its protein is CASSLGRQRGAGNTIYF.

This chain joins TRBV19 and TRBJ1-3; D not resolved. Deletions cut 5 bases from V and 2 bases from J, with 13 bases between. This CDR3 contains 15 residues. Germline assignment: CDR1 LNHDA and CDR2 SQIVND (reference sequence). CDR3 bases: TGTGCCAGTAGTTTCCTTGCTGGGGCTGGAAACACCATATATTTT. It yields the protein CASSFLAGAGNTIYF.

This clone was counted a few times. The J gene is TRBJ1-1, the V gene TRBV6-8; D unresolved. Germline values: CDR1 MNHGY, CDR2 SAAAGT. The CDR3 loop spans 13 amino acids. The V end lost 1 base, the J end lost 5 bases, and 8 bases lay between the germline ends. The CDR3 loop is CASSYYRETEAFF. Here the CDR3 DNA reads TGTGCCAGCAGTTACTATCGGGAGACTGAAGCTTTCTTT.

V is TRBV18 and J is TRBJ2-1, with 7 bases identical to TRBD2. The trim removed 5 bases at V and 4 bases at J, leaving 8 bases unmatched. Germline CDR1 reads KGHSH; CDR2 reads LQKENI. The CDR3 covers 15 residues. In DNA form, the CDR3 reads TGTGCCAGCTCATCACGGACTAGGGGTTACAATGAGCAGTTCTTC. Its protein product is CASSSRTRGYNEQFF.

The gene calls are TRBV6-8 and TRBJ1-1; D unresolved. Germline V gene sequence: CDR1 MNHGY, CDR2 SAAAGT. V lost 5 bases, J lost 3 bases, and 19 bases lay in between. The CDR3 loop spans 16 amino acids. The CDR3 sequence: CASSGWRITGYTEAFF. The CDR3 nucleotides read TGTGCCAGCAGTGGATGGCGGATTACGGGCTACACTGAAGCTTTCTTT.

The rearrangement uses TRBV19 and TRBJ2-5; 9 nucleotides match TRBD2. Germline-derived CDR1 and CDR2 are LNHDA and SQIVND (reference sequence). The J segment lost 4 bases and the V segment lost 6 bases, leaving 6 bases of the junction unmatched. CDR3 length equals 14 residues. Here the CDR3 reads CASSAGGYAETQYF. In DNA, the CDR3 is TGTGCCAGTAGCGCGGGGGGGTATGCAGAGACCCAGTACTTC. The full variable domain, its missing parts supplied by reference TRBV19 and TRBJ2-5, is DGGITQSPKYLFRKEGQNVTLSCEQNLNHDAMYWYRQDPGQGLRLIYYSQIVNDFQKGDIAEGYSVSREKKESFPLTVTSAQKNPTAFYLCASSAGGYAETQYFGPGTRLLVL.

The rearrangement links TRBV5-1 to TRBJ2-5, with 8 bases that match TRBD2. The CDR3 loop spans 14 amino acids. Germline V gene lookup returns CDR1 SGHRS and CDR2 YFSETQ. V trimming: 5 bases; J trimming: 3 bases; junction bases outside the gene matches: 6. The CDR3 is CASSTAAGEETQYF. The DNA of the CDR3 is TGCGCCAGCAGTACTGCAGCGGGGGAAGAGACCCAGTACTTC.

The chain uses TRBV19 and TRBJ2-1; no clear D gene. Germline CDR1 LNHDA, CDR2 SQIVND (reference sequence). CDR3 length: 14 amino acids. Trimming cost V 5 bases and J 8 bases, with 16 bases left between them. This CDR3 is CASSEARFGDEQFF. The CDR3 DNA sequence: TGTGCCAGTAGTGAGGCACGGTTTGGCGATGAGCAGTTCTTC.

This sequence joins TRBV28 and TRBJ2-6; D uncertain. The CDR3 length is 15 residues. The V end was cut by 1 base, the J end by 4 bases, with 8 bases between. Per the germline V gene, CDR1 is MDHEN and CDR2 is SYDVKM. The CDR3 loop is CASSLSHPGANVLTF. The CDR3 region has the DNA TGTGCCAGCAGTTTATCTCATCCGGGGGCCAACGTCCTGACTTTC.

The V and J genes are TRBV5-1 and TRBJ2-5; 8 bases fit TRBD2. Looked up from germline, CDR1 is SGHRS and CDR2 is YFSETQ. The CDR3 is 15 amino acids. V lost 1 base and J lost 3; bases outside the gene matches: 5. The CDR3 protein is CASSLRAGREETQYF. The CDR3, as DNA: TGCGCCAGCAGCTTGCGTGCCGGGAGGGAAGAGACCCAGTACTTC.

This chain joins TRBV11-3 and TRBJ1-1; 8 bases map to TRBD1. The CDR3 consists of 15 residues. With 4 bases clipped from V and 3 bases from J, the junction kept 7 bases outside the gene matches. Germline V gene lookup returns CDR1 SGHNT and CDR2 YENEEA. The CDR3 nucleotides are TGTGCCAGCAGCTCTGACAGGGGAATGGACACTGAAGCTTTCTTT. Residues: CASSSDRGMDTEAFF.

This sequence joins TRBV6-8 and TRBJ2-7; D is possibly TRBD1 (6 bases). Germline CDR1 is MNHGY and CDR2 is SAAAGT. CDR3 length: 15 amino acids. V lost 5 bases, J lost 0 bases, and 14 bases lay in between. CDR3 DNA: TGTGCCAGCAGTCGTGCCGGACAGTCCTCCTACGAGCAGTACTTC. This sequence encodes CASSRAGQSSYEQYF.

V is TRBV11-3 and J is TRBJ1-1, with D tentatively TRBD1 (5 bases). V lost 3 bases, J lost 2 bases, and 13 bases lay in between. There are 15 residues in the CDR3. Germline V gene data show CDR1 as SGHNT and CDR2 as YENEEA. The CDR3 sequence: CASSFGGTSNTEAFF. CDR3 DNA sequence: TGTGCCAGCAGCTTTGGAGGGACGTCAAACACTGAAGCTTTCTTT.

The J gene is TRBJ1-5, the V gene TRBV28, with D perhaps matching TRBD1 (6 bases). CDR1 MDHEN and CDR2 SYDVKM come from the germline V gene. The V and J ends lost 7 bases and 5 bases respectively, with 12 bases between them. There are 13 residues in the CDR3. CDR3 sequence (DNA): TGTGCCAGCACATACAGGGTATATCAGCCCCAGCATTTT. Translation gives CASTYRVYQPQHF.

This clone was seen once. This chain uses TRBV18 with TRBJ1-1; D remains ambiguous. Trimming removed 5 bases at V and 2 bases at J, with 12 bases between. Germline V lookup: CDR1 KGHSH, CDR2 LQKENI. The CDR3 extends over 14 amino acids. The DNA for the CDR3 is TGTGCCAGCTCATTTAATGGGGTAAACACTGAAGCTTTCTTT. Protein sequence: CASSFNGVNTEAFF.

V is TRBV6-8 and J is TRBJ2-3; 8 bases align to TRBD1. This CDR3 region has 16 residues. Germline CDR1 is MNHGY and CDR2 is SAAAGT. V lost 4 bases, J lost 3 bases, and 9 bases stayed unmatched. The CDR3 DNA reads as TGTGCCAGCAGTTCAAGACAGGGGATTCGGACAGATACGCAGTATTTT. Translation: CASSSRQGIRTDTQYF.

The rearrangement links TRBV11-3 to TRBJ1-4; D perhaps matches TRBD1 (5 bases). This CDR3 has 19 residues. Germline V gene sequence: CDR1 SGHNT, CDR2 YENEEA. Trimming removed 5 bases at V and 2 bases at J, with 24 bases between. The CDR3 nucleotides are TGTGCCAGCAGCCAAGTCGGGGGGTCTCTGTTTGGTACTAATGAAAAACTGTTTTTT. This gives the protein CASSQVGGSLFGTNEKLFF.

CDR3 in amino acids: CASHLGRNYGYTF. In nucleotides, the CDR3 is TGTGCCAGCCACCTTGGCAGAAACTATGGCTACACCTTC. The chain joins TRBV6-8 to TRBJ1-2; D remains unclear. Germline V gene sequence: CDR1 MNHGY, CDR2 SAAAGT. V was trimmed by 8 bases and J by 2 bases, leaving 12 bases between them. This CDR3 contains 13 residues.

The V and J genes are TRBV1 and TRBJ1-2. TRBV1 is labeled a pseudogene. This CDR3 has 16 amino acids. In DNA, the CDR3 is TGCGCCAGCAGCCAAGATACCGCAAATCTTAACTATGGCTACACCTTC. Amino acids: CASSQDTANLNYGYTF.

This clone showed up just a few times. The chain's CDR3 is CAISVDRGNGINTEAFF. DNA of the CDR3: TGTGCCATCAGCGTGGACAGGGGAAATGGCATAAACACTGAAGCTTTCTTT. The gene calls are TRBV6-8 and TRBJ1-1; 9 bases line up with TRBD1. CDR1 and CDR2 (germline): MNHGY, SAAAGT. The V gene end was trimmed by 10 bases and the J gene end by 2 bases; junction bases not matched to a gene: 17. CDR3 length: 17 residues.

The chain uses TRBV19 and TRBJ1-6; D remains unclear. Germline lookup yields CDR1 LNHDA and CDR2 SQIVND (reference sequence). With 4 bases removed from V and 5 bases from J, the gap between germline ends came to 6 bases. CDR3 size: 13 residues. The CDR3 nucleotides are TGTGCCAGTAGTACTCGGGATAATTCACCCCTCCACTTT. This codes for CASSTRDNSPLHF. The entire variable domain, with the rest obtained from reference TRBV19 and TRBJ1-6, is as follows: DGGITQSPKYLFRKEGQNVTLSCEQNLNHDAMYWYRQDPGQGLRLIYYSQIVNDFQKGDIAEGYSVSREKKESFPLTVTSAQKNPTAFYLCASSTRDNSPLHFGNGTRLTVT.

This clone has a single count. The chain has TRBV28 and TRBJ2-7, with 9 bases that match TRBD2. The CDR3 loop spans 14 amino acids. Trimming took 8 bases from V and 6 from J; bases not matched to a gene: 11. Germline V CDR1 and CDR2: MDHEN, SYDVKM. The CDR3 region has the DNA TGTGCCAGCGGGCCCGGGACTAGCAGTCTCGAGCAGTACTTC. Its translation is CASGPGTSSLEQYF.

The chain carries TRBV7-1 and TRBJ2-4, with TRBD2 as a possible D gene (5 bases). TRBV7-1 is treated as an ORF (open reading frame) with a function not yet certain. The CDR3 length is 16 residues. V lost 5 bases, J lost 0 bases, and 14 bases lay in between. CDR3 amino acids: CASSPGGPGAKNIQYF. The DNA for the CDR3 is TGTGCCAGCAGCCCCGGCGGGCCGGGAGCCAAAAACATTCAGTACTTC.